These T cell receptor beta chains were read from a single sample in a study of immune heterogeneity within non-small cell lung tumors. TCRdb itself ran the multiplex PCR reads through MiXCR, one entry per CDR3 protein. Here the sample spans roughly 3,200 distinct CDR3 sequences, 15% to 20% being singletons. Material: lung tumor tissue. These receptors were taken from a middle-aged man with non-small cell lung cancer. Each CDR3 is given with its conserved first and last residue. Fields, in order: V gene, clone size, CDR3 protein. Clone size is stated in some rows and not others, as once, few, many or a class when expanded.

TRBV28	medium-sized	CASSLLAGNYNEQFF
TRBV30	medium-sized	CAWSWTSGYEQYF
TRBV5-6	-	CASSFSSLGFTDTQYF
TRBV5-1	large	CASSRGQGGTNEKLFF
TRBV28	medium-sized	CASSLGSGLYEQYF
TRBV5-5	medium-sized	CASSWLGDTTYEQYF
TRBV6-1	medium-sized	CASSHPWRGSSYEQYF
TRBV24-1	medium-sized	CATSESGTTRRQYF
TRBV6-2/TRBV6-3	many	CASSYGQETQYF
TRBV29-1	-	CSVEGAPSNTGELFF
TRBV6-6	medium-sized	CASSYSGTVEKLFF
TRBV30	medium-sized	CAWDQGFVETQYF
TRBV27	medium-sized	CASISLAGGSYNEQFF
TRBV5-1	medium-sized	CASSLRQGATDTQYF
TRBV5-1	-	CASSSGLDTEAFF
TRBV7-2	-	CASSLALKGRTLF
TRBV5-4	-	CASSRDRSYNEQFF
TRBV15	-	CATSRDSQGGETQYF
TRBV12-3/TRBV12-4	large	CASSTGGKTQYF
TRBV28	medium-sized	CASSSSPILYEQYF
TRBV6-1	-	CASSWSTGGRGETQYF
TRBV12-3/TRBV12-4	many	CASSPHRTAKLFF
TRBV3-1	-	CASSQGGQNEQFF
TRBV4-2	medium-sized	CASSQRTGNYGYTF
TRBV5-1	medium-sized	CASSKQGNTGELFF
TRBV5-1	medium-sized	CASSSEGTSGLSYEQYF
TRBV3-1	medium-sized	CASSYGQGRIPYF
TRBV6-2/TRBV6-3	medium-sized	CASMGLAGEETQYF
TRBV9	-	CASSSTAGETQYF
TRBV28	medium-sized	CASSPRAVRGYTF
TRBV12-3/TRBV12-4	medium-sized	CASSSDRVAEQFF
TRBV3-1	-	CASSRWRQNLAYGYTF
TRBV7-9	-	CASSWDESGPRGNNEAFF